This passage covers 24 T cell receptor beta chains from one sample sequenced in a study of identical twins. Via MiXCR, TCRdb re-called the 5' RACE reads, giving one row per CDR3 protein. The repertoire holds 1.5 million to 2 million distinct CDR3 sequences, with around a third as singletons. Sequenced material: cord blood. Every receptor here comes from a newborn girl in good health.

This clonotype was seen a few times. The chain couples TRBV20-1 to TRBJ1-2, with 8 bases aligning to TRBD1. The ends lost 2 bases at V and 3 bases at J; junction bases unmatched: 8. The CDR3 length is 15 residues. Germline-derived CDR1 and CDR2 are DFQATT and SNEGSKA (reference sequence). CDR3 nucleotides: TGCAGTGCTAGATTTCGGACAGGGCGTCACTATGGCTACACCTTC. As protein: CSARFRTGRHYGYTF.

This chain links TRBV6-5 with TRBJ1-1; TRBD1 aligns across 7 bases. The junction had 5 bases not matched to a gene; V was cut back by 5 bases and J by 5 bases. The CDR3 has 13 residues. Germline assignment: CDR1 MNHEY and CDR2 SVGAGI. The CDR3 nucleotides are TGTGCCAGCAGTACAGGGGTTTGGACTGAAGCTTTCTTT. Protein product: CASSTGVWTEAFF.

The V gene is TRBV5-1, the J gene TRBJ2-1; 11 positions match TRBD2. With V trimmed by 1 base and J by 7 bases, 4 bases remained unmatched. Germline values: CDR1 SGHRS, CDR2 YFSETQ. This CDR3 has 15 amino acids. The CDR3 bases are TGCGCCAGCAGCTTGATGACTAGCGGGACGAATGAGCAGTTCTTC. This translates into CASSLMTSGTNEQFF.

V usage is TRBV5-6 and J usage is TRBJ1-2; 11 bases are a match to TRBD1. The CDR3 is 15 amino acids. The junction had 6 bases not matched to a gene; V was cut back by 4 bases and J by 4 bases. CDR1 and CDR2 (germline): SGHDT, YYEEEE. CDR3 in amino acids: CASSVGQGVTYGYTF. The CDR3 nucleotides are TGTGCCAGCAGCGTGGGACAGGGGGTAACCTATGGCTACACCTTC.

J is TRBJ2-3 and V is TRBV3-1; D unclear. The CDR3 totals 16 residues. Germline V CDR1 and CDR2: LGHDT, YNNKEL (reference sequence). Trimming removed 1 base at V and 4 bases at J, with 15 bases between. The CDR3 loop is CASSQGGLVQADTQYF. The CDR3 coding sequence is TGTGCCAGCAGCCAAGGCGGCCTAGTTCAAGCAGATACGCAGTATTTT.

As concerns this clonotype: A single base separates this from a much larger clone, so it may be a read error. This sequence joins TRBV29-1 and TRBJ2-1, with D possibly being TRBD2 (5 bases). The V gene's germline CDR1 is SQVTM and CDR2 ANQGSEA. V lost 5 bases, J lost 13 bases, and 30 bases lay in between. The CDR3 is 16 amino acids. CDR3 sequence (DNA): TGCAGCGTTATGCATAGCTTAGGGCGAGAATGGGAGACCCAGTTCTTC. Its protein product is CSVMHSLGREWETQFF.

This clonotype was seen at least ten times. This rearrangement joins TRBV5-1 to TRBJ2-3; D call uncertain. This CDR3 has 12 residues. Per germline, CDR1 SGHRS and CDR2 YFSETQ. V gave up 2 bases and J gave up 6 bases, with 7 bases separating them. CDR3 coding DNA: TGCGCCAGCAGCTTCGACGGGGATACGCAGTATTTT. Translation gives CASSFDGDTQYF.

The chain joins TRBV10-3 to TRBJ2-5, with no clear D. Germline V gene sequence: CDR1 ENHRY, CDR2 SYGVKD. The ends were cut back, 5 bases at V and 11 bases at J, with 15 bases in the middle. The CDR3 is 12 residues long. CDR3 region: CAISNWYNEQYF. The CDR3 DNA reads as TGTGCCATCAGTAACTGGTACAATGAGCAGTACTTC.

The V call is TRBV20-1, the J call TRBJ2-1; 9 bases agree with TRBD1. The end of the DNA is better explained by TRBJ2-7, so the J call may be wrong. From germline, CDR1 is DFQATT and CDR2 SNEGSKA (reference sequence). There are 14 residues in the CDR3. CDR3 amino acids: CSATGDRVYNEQYF. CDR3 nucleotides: TGCAGTGCTACCGGGGACAGGGTCTACAATGAGCAGTACTTC.

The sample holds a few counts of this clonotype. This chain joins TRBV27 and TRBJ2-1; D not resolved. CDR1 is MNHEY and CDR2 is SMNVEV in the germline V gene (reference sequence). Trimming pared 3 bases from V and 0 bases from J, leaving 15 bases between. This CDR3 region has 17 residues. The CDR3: CASSFYPASSSYNEQFF. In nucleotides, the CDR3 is TGTGCCAGCAGTTTTTATCCAGCGTCGAGCTCCTACAATGAGCAGTTCTTC.

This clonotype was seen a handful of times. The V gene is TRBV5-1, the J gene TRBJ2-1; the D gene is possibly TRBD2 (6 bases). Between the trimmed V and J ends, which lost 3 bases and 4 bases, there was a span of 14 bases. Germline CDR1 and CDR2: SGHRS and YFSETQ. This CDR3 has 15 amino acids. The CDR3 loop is CASSSRVSGYNEQFF. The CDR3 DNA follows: TGCGCCAGCAGCTCCCGGGTAAGCGGGTACAATGAGCAGTTCTTC. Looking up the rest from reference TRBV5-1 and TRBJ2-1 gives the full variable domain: KAGVTQTPRYLIKTRGQQVTLSCSPISGHRSVSWYQQTPGQGLQFLFEYFSETQRNKGNFPGRFSGRQFSNSRSEMNVSTLELGDSALYLCASSSRVSGYNEQFFGPGTRLTVL.

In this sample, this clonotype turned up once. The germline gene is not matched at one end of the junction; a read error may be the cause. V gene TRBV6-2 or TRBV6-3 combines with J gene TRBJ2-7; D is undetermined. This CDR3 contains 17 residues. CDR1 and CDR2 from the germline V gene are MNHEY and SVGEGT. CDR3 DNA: TGTGCCAGCAACAAACGACCGACCTCCCTGAGCTCCTACAAGCAGTACTTC. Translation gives CASNKRPTSLSSYKQYF.

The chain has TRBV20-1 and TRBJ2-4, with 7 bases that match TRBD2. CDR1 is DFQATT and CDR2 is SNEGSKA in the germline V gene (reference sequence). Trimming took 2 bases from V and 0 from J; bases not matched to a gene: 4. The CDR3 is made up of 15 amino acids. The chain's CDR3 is CSARRGVEAKNIQYF. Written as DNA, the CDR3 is TGCAGTGCTAGACGGGGGGTCGAAGCCAAAAACATTCAGTACTTC.

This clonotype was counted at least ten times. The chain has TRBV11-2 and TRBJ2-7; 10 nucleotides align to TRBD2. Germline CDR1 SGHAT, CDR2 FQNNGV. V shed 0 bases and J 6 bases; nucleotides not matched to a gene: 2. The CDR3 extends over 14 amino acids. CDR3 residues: CASSLDPSGSEQYF. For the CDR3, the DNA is TGTGCCAGCAGCTTAGATCCTAGCGGGAGCGAGCAGTACTTC.

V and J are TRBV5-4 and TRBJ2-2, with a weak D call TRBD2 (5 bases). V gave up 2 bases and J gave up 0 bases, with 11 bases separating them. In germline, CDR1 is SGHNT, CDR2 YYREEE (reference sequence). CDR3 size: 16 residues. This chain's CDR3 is CASSFGGLTNTGELFF. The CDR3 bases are TGTGCCAGCAGCTTTGGAGGACTGACGAACACCGGGGAGCTGTTTTTT.

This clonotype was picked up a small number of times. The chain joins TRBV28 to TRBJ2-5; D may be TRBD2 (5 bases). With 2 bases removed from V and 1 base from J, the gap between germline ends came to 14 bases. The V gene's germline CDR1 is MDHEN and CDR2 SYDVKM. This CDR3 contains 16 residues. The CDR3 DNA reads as TGTGCCAGCAGTTTAGGGGAGAAACCTATCCAAGAGACCCAGTACTTC. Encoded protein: CASSLGEKPIQETQYF.

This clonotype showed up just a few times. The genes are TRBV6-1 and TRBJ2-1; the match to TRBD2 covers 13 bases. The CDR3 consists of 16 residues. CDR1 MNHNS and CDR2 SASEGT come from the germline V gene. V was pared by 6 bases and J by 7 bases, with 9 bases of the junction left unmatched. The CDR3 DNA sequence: TGTGCCAGCAGAAGAGCTGGACTAGCGGGAGCTAATGAGCAGTTCTTC. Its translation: CASRRAGLAGANEQFF.

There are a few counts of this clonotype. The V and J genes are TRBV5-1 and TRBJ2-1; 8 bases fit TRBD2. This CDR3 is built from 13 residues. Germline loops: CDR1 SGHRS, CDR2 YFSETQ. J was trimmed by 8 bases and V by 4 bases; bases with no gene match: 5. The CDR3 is CASSPSGLDEQFF. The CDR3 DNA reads TGCGCCAGCAGCCCTAGCGGGCTCGATGAGCAGTTCTTC.

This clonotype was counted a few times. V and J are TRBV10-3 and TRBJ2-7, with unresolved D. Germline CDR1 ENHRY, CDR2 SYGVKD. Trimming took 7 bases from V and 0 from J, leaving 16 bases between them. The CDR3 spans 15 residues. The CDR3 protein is CAITVSDGPSYEQYF. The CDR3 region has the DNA TGTGCCATCACTGTGTCTGACGGTCCCTCCTACGAGCAGTACTTC.

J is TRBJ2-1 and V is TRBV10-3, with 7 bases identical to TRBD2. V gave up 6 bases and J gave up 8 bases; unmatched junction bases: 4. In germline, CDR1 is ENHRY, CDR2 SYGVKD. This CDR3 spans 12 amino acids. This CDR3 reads CAISSAGHEQFF. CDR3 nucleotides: TGTGCCATCAGCTCAGCGGGACATGAGCAGTTCTTC.

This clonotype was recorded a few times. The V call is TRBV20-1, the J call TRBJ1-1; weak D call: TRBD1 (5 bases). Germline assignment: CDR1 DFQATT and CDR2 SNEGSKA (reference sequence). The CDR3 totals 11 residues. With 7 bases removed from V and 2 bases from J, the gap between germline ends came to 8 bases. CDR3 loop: CSGRGNTEAFF. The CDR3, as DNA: TGCAGTGGGAGGGGTAACACTGAAGCTTTCTTT.

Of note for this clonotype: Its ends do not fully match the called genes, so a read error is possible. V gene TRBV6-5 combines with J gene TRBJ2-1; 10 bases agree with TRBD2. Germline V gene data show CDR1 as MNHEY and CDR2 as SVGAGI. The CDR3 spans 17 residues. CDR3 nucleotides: TGTGCCAGCAGTCATTCGGGACTAGCGCGCTCCTACACTGAGCAGTTCTTC. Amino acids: CASSHSGLARSYTEQFF.

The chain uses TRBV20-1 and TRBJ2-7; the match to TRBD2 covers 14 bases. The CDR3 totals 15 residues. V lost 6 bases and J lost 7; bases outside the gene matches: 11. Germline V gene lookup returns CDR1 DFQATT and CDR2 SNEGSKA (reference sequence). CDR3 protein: CSARLAGGAYNEQYF. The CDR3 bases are TGCAGTGCCAGACTAGCGGGGGGGGCCTACAATGAGCAGTACTTC.

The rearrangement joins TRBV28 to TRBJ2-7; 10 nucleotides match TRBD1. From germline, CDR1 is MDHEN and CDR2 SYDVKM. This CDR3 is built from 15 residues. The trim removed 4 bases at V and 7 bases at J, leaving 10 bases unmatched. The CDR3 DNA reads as TGTGCCAGCAGTTCCCCCGGGACAGGGGCCCAAGAGCAGTACTTC. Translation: CASSSPGTGAQEQYF.